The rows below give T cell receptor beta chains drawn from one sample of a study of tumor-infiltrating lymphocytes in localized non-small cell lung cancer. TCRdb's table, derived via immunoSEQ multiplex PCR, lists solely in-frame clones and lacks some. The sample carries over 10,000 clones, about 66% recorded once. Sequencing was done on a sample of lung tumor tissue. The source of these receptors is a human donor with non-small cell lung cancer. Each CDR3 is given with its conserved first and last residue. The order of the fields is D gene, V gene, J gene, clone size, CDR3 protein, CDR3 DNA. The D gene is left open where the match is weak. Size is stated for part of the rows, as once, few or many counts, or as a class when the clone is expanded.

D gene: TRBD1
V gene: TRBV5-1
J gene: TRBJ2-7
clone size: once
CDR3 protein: CASSVDGQGSYEQYF
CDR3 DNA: TGCGCCAGCAGCGTAGACGGACAGGGGTCCTACGAGCAGTACTTC

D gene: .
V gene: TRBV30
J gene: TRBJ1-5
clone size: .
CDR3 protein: CAWSVRGAQNQPQHF
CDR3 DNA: TGTGCCTGGAGTGTTCGGGGGGCGCAAAATCAGCCCCAGCATTTT

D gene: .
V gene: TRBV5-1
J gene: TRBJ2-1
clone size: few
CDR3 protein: CASSLVELEHEQFF
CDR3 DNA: TGCGCCAGCAGCTTGGTAGAGTTAGAGCATGAGCAGTTCTTC

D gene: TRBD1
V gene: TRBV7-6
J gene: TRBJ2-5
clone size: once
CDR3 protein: CASSPDRGRKTQYF
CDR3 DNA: TGTGCCAGCAGCCCGGACAGGGGGCGAAAGACCCAGTACTTC

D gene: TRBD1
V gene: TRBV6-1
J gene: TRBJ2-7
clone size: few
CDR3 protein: CASRRGTGGYEQYF
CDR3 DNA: TGTGCCAGCAGGAGGGGGACAGGGGGCTACGAGCAGTACTTC

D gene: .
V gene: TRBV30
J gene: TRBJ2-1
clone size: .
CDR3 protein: CACRPNNEQFF
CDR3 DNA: TGTGCCTGCAGACCCAACAATGAGCAGTTCTTC

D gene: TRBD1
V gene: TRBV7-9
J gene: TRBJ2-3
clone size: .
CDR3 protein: CASSLWTGLADTQYF
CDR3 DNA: TGTGCCAGCAGCTTATGGACAGGGCTGGCAGATACGCAGTATTTT

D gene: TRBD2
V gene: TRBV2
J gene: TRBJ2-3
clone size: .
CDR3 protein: CASSGDYSDTQYF
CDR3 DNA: TGTGCCAGCAGTGGGGACTACTCAGATACGCAGTATTTT

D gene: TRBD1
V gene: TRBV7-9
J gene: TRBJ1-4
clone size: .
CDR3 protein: CASSLARTGAGKLFF
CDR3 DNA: TGTGCCAGCAGCTTAGCGAGGACAGGGGCCGGAAAACTGTTTTTT

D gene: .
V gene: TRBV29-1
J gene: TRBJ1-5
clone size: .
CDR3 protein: CSVATSGSNQPQHF
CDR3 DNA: TGCAGCGTAGCCACCAGCGGTAGCAATCAGCCCCAGCATTTT

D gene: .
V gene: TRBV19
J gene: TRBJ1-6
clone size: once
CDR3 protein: CASRTGNSPLHF
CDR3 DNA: TGTGCCAGTAGGACGGGCAATTCACCCCTCCACTTT

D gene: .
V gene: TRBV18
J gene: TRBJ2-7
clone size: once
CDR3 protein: CASSPPTPGSYEQYF
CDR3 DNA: TGTGCCAGCTCACCCCCCACCCCGGGCTCCTACGAGCAGTACTTC

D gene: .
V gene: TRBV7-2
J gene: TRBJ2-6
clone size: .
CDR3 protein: CASSLVHSGANVLTF
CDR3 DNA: TGTGCCAGCAGCTTAGTACACTCTGGGGCCAACGTCCTGACTTTC

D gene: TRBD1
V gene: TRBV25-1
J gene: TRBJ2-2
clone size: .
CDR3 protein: CASRSGTGVAGELFF
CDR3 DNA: TGTGCCAGCAGGTCCGGGACAGGGGTGGCCGGGGAGCTGTTTTTT

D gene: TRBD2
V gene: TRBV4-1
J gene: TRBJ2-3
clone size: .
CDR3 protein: CASSPIPSGVTQYF
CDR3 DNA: TGCGCCAGCAGCCCTATTCCTAGCGGGGTAACGCAGTATTTT

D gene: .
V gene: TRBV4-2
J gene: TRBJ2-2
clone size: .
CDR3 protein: CASSRGRNTGELFF
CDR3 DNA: TGTGCCAGCAGCCGCGGACGGAACACCGGGGAGCTGTTTTTT

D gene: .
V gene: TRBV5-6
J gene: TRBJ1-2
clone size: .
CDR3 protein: CASSTRGGEGGYTF
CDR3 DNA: TGTGCCAGCAGCACCCGGGGAGGGGAGGGTGGCTACACCTTC

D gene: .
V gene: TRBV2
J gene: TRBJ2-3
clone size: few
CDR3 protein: CASSQEATQYF
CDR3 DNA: TGTGCCAGCAGCCAGGAGGCTACGCAGTATTTT

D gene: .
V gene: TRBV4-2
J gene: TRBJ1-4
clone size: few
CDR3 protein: CASSLKQVGTTEKLFF
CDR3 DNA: TGTGCCAGCAGCCTCAAGCAGGTCGGGACGACCGAAAAACTGTTTTTT

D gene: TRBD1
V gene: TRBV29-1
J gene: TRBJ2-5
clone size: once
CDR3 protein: CSVPGQDETQYF
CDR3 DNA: TGCAGCGTACCAGGACAGGACGAGACCCAGTACTTC

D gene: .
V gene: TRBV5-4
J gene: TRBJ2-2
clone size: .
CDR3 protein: CASSLALKDGELFF
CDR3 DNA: TGTGCCAGCAGCTTGGCCCTGAAGGACGGGGAGCTGTTTTTT

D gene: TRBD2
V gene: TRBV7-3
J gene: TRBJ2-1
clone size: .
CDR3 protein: CASSLSPASGAHNEQFF
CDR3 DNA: TGTGCCAGCAGCCTAAGTCCGGCTAGCGGGGCACACAATGAGCAGTTCTTC

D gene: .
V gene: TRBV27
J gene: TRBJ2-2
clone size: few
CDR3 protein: CASYSRPKNTGELFF
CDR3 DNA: TGTGCCAGCTATAGCCGACCGAAGAACACCGGGGAGCTGTTTTTT

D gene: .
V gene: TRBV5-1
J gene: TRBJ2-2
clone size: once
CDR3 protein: CASSARGGGLRTGELFF
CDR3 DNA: TGCGCCAGCAGCGCCCGGGGAGGGGGCTTGAGGACCGGGGAGCTGTTTTTT

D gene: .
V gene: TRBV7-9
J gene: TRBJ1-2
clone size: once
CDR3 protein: CASSLGGGGSYGYTF
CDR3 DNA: TGTGCCAGCAGCTTGGGAGGGGGAGGTAGCTATGGCTACACCTTC

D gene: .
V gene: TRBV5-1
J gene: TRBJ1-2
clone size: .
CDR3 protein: CASSLAGGDYGYTF
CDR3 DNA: TGCGCCAGCAGCTTGGCCGGCGGGGACTATGGCTACACCTTC

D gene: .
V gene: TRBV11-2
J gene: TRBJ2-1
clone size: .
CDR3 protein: CASSSHNEQFF
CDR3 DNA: TGTGCCAGCAGCTCCCATAATGAGCAGTTCTTC

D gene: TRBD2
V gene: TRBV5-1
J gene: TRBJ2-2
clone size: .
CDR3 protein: CASSFLAGGFTGELFF
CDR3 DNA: TGCGCCAGCAGCTTCCTAGCGGGAGGGTTCACCGGGGAGCTGTTTTTT

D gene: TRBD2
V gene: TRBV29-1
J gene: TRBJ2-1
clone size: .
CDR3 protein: CSVELSGSSYNEQFF
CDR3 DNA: TGCAGCGTCGAACTTAGCGGGAGCTCCTACAATGAGCAGTTCTTC

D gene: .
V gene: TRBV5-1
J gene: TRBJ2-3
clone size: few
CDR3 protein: CASSLADSSTDTQYF
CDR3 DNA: TGCGCCAGCAGCTTGGCGGACAGTAGCACAGATACGCAGTATTTT

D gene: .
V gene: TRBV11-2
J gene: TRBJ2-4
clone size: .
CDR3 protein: CASSLQDTLGEYF
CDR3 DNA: TGTGCCAGCAGCTTACAGGACACCCTAGGGGAGTACTTC

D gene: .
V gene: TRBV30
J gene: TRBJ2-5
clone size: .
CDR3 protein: CAWRLGGGETQYF
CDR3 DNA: TGTGCCTGGAGGTTAGGGGGTGGGGAGACCCAGTACTTC

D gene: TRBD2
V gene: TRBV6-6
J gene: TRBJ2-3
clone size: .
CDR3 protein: CASRRDYTDTQYF
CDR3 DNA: TGTGCCAGCAGACGGGACTACACAGATACGCAGTATTTT

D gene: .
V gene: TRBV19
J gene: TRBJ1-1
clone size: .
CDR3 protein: CASSIDLNTEAFF
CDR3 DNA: TGTGCCAGTAGTATAGATCTGAACACTGAAGCTTTCTTT

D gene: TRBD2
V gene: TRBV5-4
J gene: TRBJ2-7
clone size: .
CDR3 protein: CASSYGLAGVVVEQYF
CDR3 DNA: TGTGCCAGCAGCTACGGACTAGCGGGAGTCGTCGTCGAGCAGTACTTC

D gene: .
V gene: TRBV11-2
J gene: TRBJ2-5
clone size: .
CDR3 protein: CASSLGETQYF
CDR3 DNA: TGTGCCAGCAGCTTAGGGGAGACCCAGTACTTC

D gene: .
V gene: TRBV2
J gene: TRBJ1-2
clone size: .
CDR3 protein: CASSEEGDYNYGYTF
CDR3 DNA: TGTGCCAGCAGTGAAGAAGGGGACTACAACTATGGCTACACCTTC

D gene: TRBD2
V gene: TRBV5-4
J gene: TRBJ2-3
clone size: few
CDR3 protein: CASSSGLAGAADTQYF
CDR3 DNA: TGTGCCAGCAGCTCGGGGCTAGCGGGGGCGGCAGATACGCAGTATTTT

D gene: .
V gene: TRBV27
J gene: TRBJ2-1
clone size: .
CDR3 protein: CASSGLRAGAYNEQFF
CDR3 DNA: TGTGCCAGCAGTGGCCTCCGGGCGGGCGCCTACAATGAGCAGTTCTTC

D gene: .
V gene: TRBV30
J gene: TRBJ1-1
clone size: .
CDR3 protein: CAWTSHPGTEAFF
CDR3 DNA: TGTGCCTGGACCTCTCACCCGGGCACTGAAGCTTTCTTT

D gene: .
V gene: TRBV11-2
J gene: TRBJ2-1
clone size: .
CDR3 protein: CASSWGDSLLDEQFF
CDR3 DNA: TGTGCCAGCAGCTGGGGCGATTCCCTCCTCGATGAGCAGTTCTTC

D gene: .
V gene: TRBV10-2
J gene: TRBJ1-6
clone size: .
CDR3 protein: CASSESSGYNSPLHF
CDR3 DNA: TGCGCCAGCAGTGAGTCAAGTGGATATAATTCACCCCTCCACTTT

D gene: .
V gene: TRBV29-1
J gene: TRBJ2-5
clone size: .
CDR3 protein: CSVEEAGETQYF
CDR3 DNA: TGCAGCGTTGAAGAAGCGGGTGAGACCCAGTACTTC

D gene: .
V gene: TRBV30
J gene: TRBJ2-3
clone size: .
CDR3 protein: CAWSVLDTQYF
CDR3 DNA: TGTGCCTGGAGCGTGTTGGATACGCAGTATTTT

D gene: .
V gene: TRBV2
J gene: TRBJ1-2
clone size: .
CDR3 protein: CASRQLGGYTF
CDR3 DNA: TGTGCCAGCCGACAGCTGGGTGGCTACACCTTC

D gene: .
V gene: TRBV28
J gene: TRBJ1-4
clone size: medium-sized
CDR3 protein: CAITPGPNEKLFF
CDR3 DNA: TGTGCCATCACCCCGGGCCCCAATGAAAAACTGTTTTTT

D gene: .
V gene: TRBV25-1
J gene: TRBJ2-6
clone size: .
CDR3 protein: CASGLTGANVLTF
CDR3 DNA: TGTGCCAGCGGATTGACTGGGGCCAACGTCCTGACTTTC

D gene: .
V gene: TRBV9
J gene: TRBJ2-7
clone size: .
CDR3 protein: CASSGHGGLEQYF
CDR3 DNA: TGTGCCAGCAGCGGACACGGGGGCCTCGAGCAGTACTTC

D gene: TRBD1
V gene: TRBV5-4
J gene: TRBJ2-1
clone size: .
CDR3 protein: CASSFGTAYNEQFF
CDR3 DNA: TGTGCCAGCAGCTTTGGGACAGCCTACAATGAGCAGTTCTTC

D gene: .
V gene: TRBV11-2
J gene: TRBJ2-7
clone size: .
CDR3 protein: CASSLVIGLSEPYEQYF
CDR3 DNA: TGTGCCAGCAGCTTAGTGATAGGGCTCTCGGAACCCTACGAGCAGTACTTC

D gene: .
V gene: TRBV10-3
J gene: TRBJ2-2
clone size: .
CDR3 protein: CAISGGRNTGELFF
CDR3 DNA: TGTGCCATCAGTGGGGGGCGAAACACCGGGGAGCTGTTTTTT

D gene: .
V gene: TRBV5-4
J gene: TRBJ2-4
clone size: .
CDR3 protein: CASSRTGSSGNIQYF
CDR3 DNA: TGTGCCAGCAGCCGAACAGGGTCCTCCGGAAACATTCAGTACTTC

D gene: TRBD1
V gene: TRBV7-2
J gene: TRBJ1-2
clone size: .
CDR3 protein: CASSPDRRVGYTF
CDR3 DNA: TGTGCCAGCAGCCCGGACAGGCGTGTGGGCTACACCTTC

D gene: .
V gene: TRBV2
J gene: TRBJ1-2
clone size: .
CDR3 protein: CASSLFPGYGYTF
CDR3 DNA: TGTGCCAGCAGTCTCTTTCCTGGCTATGGCTACACCTTC

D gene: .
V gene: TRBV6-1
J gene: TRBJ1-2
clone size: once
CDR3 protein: CASSESIWGSLRVYGYTF
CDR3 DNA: TGTGCCAGCAGTGAATCGATCTGGGGGTCCCTCAGGGTCTATGGCTACACCTTC

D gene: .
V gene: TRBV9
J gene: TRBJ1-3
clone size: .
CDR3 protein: CASSVDSAGNTIYF
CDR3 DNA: TGTGCCAGCAGCGTGGACAGCGCTGGAAACACCATATATTTT

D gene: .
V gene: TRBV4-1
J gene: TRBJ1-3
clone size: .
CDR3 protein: CASSRPGQISGNTIYF
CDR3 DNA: TGCGCCAGCAGCCGACCGGGACAAATCTCTGGAAACACCATATATTTT